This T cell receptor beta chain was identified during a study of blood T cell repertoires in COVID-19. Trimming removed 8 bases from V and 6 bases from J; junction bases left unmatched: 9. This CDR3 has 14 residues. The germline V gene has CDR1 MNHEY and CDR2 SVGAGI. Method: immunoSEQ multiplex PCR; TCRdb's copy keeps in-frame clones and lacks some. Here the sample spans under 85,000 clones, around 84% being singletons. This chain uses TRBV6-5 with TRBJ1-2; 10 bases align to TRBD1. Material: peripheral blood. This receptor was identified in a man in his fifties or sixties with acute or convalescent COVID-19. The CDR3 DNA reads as TGTGCCAGCGGTAGACAGGGGGCGATTGATGGCTACACCTTC. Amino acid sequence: CASGRQGAIDGYTF.